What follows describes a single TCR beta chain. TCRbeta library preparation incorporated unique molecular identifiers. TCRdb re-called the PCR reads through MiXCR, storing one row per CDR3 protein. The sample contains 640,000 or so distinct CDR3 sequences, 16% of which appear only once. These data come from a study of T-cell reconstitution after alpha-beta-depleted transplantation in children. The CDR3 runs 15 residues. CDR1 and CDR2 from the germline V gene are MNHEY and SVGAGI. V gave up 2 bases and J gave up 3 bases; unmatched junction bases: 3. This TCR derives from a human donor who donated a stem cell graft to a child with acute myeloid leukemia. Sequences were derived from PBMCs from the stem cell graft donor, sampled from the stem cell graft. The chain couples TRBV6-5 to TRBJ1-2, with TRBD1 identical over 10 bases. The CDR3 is CASSYLTGGDYGYTF. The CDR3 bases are TGTGCCAGCAGTTACCTGACAGGGGGCGACTATGGCTACACCTTC.